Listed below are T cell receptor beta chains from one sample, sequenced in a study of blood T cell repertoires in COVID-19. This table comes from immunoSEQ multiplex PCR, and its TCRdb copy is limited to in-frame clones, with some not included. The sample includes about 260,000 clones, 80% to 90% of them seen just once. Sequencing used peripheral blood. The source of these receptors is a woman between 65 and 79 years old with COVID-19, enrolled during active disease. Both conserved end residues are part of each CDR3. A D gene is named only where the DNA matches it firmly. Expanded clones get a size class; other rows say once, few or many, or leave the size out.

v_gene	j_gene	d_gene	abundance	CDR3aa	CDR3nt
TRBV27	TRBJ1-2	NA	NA	CASSLWGRDSRAGYTF	TGTGCCAGCAGTTTATGGGGGCGCGACAGTCGGGCTGGCTACACCTTC
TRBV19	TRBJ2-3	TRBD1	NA	CATRQGASTDTQYF	TGTGCCACACGGCAGGGGGCGAGCACAGATACGCAGTATTTT
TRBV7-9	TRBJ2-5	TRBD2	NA	CASSSPRLADQETQYF	TGTGCCAGCAGCTCCCCCCGACTAGCTGACCAAGAGACCCAGTACTTC
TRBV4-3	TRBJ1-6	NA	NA	CASSQDSEGVRSPLHF	TGCGCCAGCAGCCAAGATTCCGAGGGGGTTCGGTCACCCCTCCACTTT
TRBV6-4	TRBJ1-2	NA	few	CASSDTGGSGYGYTF	TGTGCCAGCAGTGACACCGGGGGATCTGGCTATGGCTACACCTTC
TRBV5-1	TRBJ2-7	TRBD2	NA	CASSLFIAASGYNYEQYF	TGCGCCAGCAGCTTGTTCATCGCGGCTAGCGGGTACAATTACGAGCAGTACTTC
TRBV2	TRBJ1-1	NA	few	CASILGRARRNTEAFF	TGTGCCAGCATCCTAGGCAGGGCGAGGAGGAACACTGAAGCTTTCTTT
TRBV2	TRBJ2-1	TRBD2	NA	CASSEASGAPPYNEQFF	TGTGCCAGCAGTGAGGCTAGCGGGGCGCCGCCGTACAATGAGCAGTTCTTC
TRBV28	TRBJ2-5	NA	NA	CASSLYGPTGLETQYF	TGTGCCAGCAGTTTATATGGACCAACAGGGTTAGAGACCCAGTACTTC
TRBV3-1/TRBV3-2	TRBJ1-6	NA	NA	CASSQVSQGTPLHF	TGTGCCAGCAGCCAAGTTTCCCAGGGGACACCCCTCCACTTT
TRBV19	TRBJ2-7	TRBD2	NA	CASSKTGTSGRAYEQYF	TGTGCCAGTAGTAAAACCGGGACTAGCGGGAGGGCCTACGAGCAGTACTTC
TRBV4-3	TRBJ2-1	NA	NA	CASSQDRWGREPLDEQFF	TGCGCCAGCAGCCAAGATCGCTGGGGAAGGGAGCCCCTCGATGAGCAGTTCTTC
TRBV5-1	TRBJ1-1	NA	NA	CASSLLRDRGTEAFF	TGCGCCAGCAGCTTGCTCCGGGACCGGGGGACTGAAGCTTTCTTT
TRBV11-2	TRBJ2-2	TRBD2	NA	CASSPGSGPTGELFF	TGTGCCAGCAGCCCGGGTAGCGGGCCCACCGGGGAGCTGTTTTTT
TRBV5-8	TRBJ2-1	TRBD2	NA	CASSPTSGRRNNEQFF	TGTGCCAGCAGCCCGACCAGCGGGAGGCGGAACAATGAGCAGTTCTTC
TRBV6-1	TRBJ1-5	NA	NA	CASSEIPPQDQPQHF	TGTGCCAGCAGTGAGATACCGCCGCAGGATCAGCCCCAGCATTTT
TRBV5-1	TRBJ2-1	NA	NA	CASSFGGEVNEQFF	TGCGCCAGCAGCTTCGGCGGGGAGGTCAATGAGCAGTTCTTC
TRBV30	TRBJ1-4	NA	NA	CAWTPGFNEKLFF	TGTGCCTGGACGCCAGGATTTAATGAAAAACTGTTTTTT
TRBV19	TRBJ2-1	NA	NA	CASRELQGGEQFF	TGTGCCAGTAGGGAGCTACAGGGCGGTGAGCAGTTCTTC
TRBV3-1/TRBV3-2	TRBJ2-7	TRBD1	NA	CASSQGTTGTEQYF	TGTGCCAGCAGCCAGGGGACGACAGGGACCGAGCAGTACTTC
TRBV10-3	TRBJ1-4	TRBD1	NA	CATGVNRGGLEKLFF	TGTGCCACCGGTGTGAACAGGGGTGGACTTGAAAAACTGTTTTTT
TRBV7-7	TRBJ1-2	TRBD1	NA	CASSLRAGQGRYYGYTF	TGTGCTAGCAGCTTACGCGCCGGACAGGGAAGATACTATGGCTACACCTTC
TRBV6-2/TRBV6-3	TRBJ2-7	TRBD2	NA	CASSYSPSGTRNEQYF	TGTGCCAGCAGTTACTCGCCCTCCGGGACTAGGAACGAGCAGTACTTC
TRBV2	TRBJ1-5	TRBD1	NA	CASSGQVNQPQHF	TGTGCCAGCAGCGGACAGGTAAATCAGCCCCAGCATTTT
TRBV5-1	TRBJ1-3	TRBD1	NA	CASSLAGGQTGNTIYF	TGCGCCAGCAGCTTGGCCGGGGGACAGACTGGAAACACCATATATTTT
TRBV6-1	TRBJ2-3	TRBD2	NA	CASSESAGGPGTQYF	TGTGCCAGCAGTGAATCGGCGGGAGGGCCCGGTACGCAGTATTTT
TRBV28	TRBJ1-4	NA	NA	CASSSSREKLFF	TGTGCCAGCAGTTCCTCCCGGGAAAAACTGTTTTTT
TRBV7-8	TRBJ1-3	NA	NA	CASSSPVSGNTIYF	TGTGCCAGCAGCTCACCGGTCTCTGGAAACACCATATATTTT
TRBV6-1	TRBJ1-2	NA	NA	CASSEADKSYGYTF	TGTGCCAGCAGTGAAGCAGATAAGAGCTATGGCTACACCTTC
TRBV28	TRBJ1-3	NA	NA	CASSPTVANTIYF	TGTGCCAGCAGTCCCACAGTCGCAAACACCATATATTTT
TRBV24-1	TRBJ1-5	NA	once	CATSDVGPNKHSNQPQHF	TGTGCCACCAGTGACGTGGGCCCGAATAAGCATAGCAATCAGCCCCAGCATTTT
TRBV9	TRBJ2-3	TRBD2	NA	CASGNVAGRTDTQYF	TGTGCCAGCGGGAATGTAGCGGGACGCACAGATACGCAGTATTTT
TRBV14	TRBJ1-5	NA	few	CASSQGAGPNQPQHF	TGTGCCAGCAGCCAAGGGGCAGGGCCCAATCAGCCCCAGCATTTT
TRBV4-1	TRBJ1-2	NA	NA	CASSQDARSAPGGYGYTF	TGCGCCAGCAGCCAAGACGCACGTTCGGCCCCAGGTGGCTATGGCTACACCTTC
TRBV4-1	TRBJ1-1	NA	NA	CASSQLVKTNTEAFF	TGCGCCAGCAGCCAACTTGTCAAGACAAACACTGAAGCTTTCTTT
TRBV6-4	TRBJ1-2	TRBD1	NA	CASSETGGYGYTF	TGTGCCAGCAGTGAAACAGGGGGCTATGGCTACACCTTC
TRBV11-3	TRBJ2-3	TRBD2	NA	CASSLRLAGTDTQYF	TGTGCCAGCAGCTTAAGACTAGCGGGCACAGATACGCAGTATTTT
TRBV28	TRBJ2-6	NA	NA	CASRVAGANVLTF	TGTGCCAGCAGGGTAGCTGGGGCCAACGTCCTGACTTTC
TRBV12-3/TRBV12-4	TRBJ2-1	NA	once	CASSPNVYNEQFF	TGTGCCAGCAGCCCTAATGTGTACAATGAGCAGTTCTTC
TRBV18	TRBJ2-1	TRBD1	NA	CASSRQGKDNEQFF	TGTGCCAGCTCACGACAGGGCAAGGACAATGAGCAGTTCTTC
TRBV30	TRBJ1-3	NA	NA	CAWRNSGNTIYF	TGTGCCTGGAGGAACAGTGGAAACACCATATATTTT
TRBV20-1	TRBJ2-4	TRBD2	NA	CSADAGTNQYF	TGCAGTGCAGACGCCGGGACTAACCAGTACTTC
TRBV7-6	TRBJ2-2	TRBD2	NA	CASSFQAGVDAGELFF	TGTGCCAGCAGCTTCCAAGCGGGAGTGGATGCCGGGGAGCTGTTTTTT